Sequencing of this T cell receptor beta chain was carried out in a study of memory CD4+ T cells and cytomegalovirus serostatus. Background on the study: Healthy Belgian adult donors included under ten CMV-positive and 24 CMV-negative people.

CDR1 MNHEY and CDR2 SMNVEV come from the germline V gene (reference sequence). The CDR3 contains 14 residues. V shed 5 bases and J 5 bases; nucleotides not matched to a gene: 9. General observations from the study: About 40% of the roughly 160 known CMV-associated TCRbeta sequences appeared in CD4+ memory. Suggested: most of the CMV-linked TCR signature lies in CD4+ memory cells.

With respect to this clone: Its antigen remains unknown.

Single viable CD3+CD4+CD8-CD45RO+ cells were sorted as the memory CD4+ T cells. CD4+ T cells were isolated by positive magnetic selection. Some clones are missing from TCRdb's copy, which holds only in-frame ones; the method was immunoSEQ multiplex PCR. Here the sample spans approximately 41,000 clones, around 80% being singletons. The V gene is TRBV27, the J gene TRBJ2-7, with TRBD1 identical over 7 bases. The sample was memory CD4+ T cells from blood. This clonotype originated in an adult in good health and CMV-seronegative. DNA of the CDR3: TGTGCCAGCAGTCTAAACAGGGGAGCCAACGAGCAGTACTTC. Protein product: CASSLNRGANEQYF.